The clone carrying this TCR beta chain was detected a few times. Its cognate antigen is unknown. This sample is drawn from a study of T cell repertoires in cytomegalovirus infection. In the study overall: The study used recently identified HLA-C-restricted and well-studied HLA-B-restricted CMV epitopes.

This CDR3 is 12 amino acids long. The germline gives CDR1 DFQATT, CDR2 SNEGSKA (reference sequence). Trimming took off 1 base at V and 5 bases at J, with 8 bases between the two ends. In TCRdb, the reads were re-called with MiXCR into one record per CDR3 protein. The data contain hundreds of thousands of distinct CDR3 sequences, 25% to 40% of them singletons. The sequence was obtained from a human donor in good health (CMV status not recorded). Some clones in this sample may be carry-over from other donors' samples. Sequencing was performed on cultured CD8+ T cells from PBMCs, taken from culture after CMV antigen stimulation. The genes are TRBV20-1 and TRBJ1-2; D uncertain. The CDR3 loop reads CSARAVWYGYTF. Here the CDR3 DNA reads TGCAGTGCTAGAGCGGTGTGGTATGGCTACACCTTC.